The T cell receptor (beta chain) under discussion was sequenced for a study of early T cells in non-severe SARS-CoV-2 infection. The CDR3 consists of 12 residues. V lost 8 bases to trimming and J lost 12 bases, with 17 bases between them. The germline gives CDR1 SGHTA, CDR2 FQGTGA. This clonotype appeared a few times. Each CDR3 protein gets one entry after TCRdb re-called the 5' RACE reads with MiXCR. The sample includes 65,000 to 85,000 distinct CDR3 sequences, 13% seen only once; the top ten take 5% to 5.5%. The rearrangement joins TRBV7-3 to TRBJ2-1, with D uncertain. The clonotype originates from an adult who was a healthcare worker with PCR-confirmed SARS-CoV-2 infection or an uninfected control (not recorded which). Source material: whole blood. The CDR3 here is CASGQHRAVQFF. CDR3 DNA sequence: TGTGCCAGCGGTCAACACCGGGCCGTGCAGTTCTTC.